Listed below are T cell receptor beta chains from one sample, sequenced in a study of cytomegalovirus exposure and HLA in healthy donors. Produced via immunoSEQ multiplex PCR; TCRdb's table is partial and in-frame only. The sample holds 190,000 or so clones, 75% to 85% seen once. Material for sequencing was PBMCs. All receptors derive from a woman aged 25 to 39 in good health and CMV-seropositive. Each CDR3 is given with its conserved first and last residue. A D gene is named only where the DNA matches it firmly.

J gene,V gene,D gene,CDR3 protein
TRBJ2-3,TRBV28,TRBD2,CASSSYSSGTTDTQYF
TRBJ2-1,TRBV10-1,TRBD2,CASSESKARGGQFF
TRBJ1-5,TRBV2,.,CASRTEGSQPQHF
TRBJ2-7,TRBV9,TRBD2,CASSLRAGAGGYEQYF
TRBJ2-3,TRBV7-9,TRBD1,CASSHPDRLPDTQYF
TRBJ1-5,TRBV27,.,CASSLLGGRNQPQHF
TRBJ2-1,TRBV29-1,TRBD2,CSVLGTSGRGYVYNEQFF
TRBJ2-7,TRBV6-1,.,CASRDSMGYEQYF
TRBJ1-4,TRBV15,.,CATSLTGGNEKLFF
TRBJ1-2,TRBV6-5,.,CASSTGNYGYTF